Listed here are 21 T cell receptor beta chains from one sample, sequenced in a study of control samples from healthy donors and cancer patients. Profiled with immunoSEQ multiplex PCR; TCRdb holds only in-frame clones, not every one. Of about 120,000 clones listed, more than 75% are singletons. The source material was blood. All receptors derive from a man aged 30 to 45 in good health.

The chain carries TRBV5-1 and TRBJ2-3, with 11 bases fitting TRBD1. Germline V lookup: CDR1 SGHRS, CDR2 YFSETQ. After removal of 3 bases from V and 2 bases from J, the junction contained 2 bases not matched to a gene. This CDR3 is built from 15 residues. CDR3: CASSSGQGATDTQYF. The CDR3 DNA sequence: TGCGCCAGCAGCTCTGGACAGGGGGCCACAGATACGCAGTATTTT.

The chain links TRBV10-1 to TRBJ2-1, with 8 bases that match TRBD1. Germline CDR1 reads WNHNN; CDR2 reads SYGVQD (reference sequence). The CDR3 is 18 residues long. Unmatched junction bases numbered 9, after V lost 2 bases and J lost 0 bases. The DNA for the CDR3 is TGCGCCAGCAGTGAGAAGTACAGGGGGTATAGCTCCTACAATGAGCAGTTCTTC. Translated, it gives CASSEKYRGYSSYNEQFF.

The V gene is TRBV18, the J gene TRBJ1-2; unclear D gene. V was cut by 5 bases and J by 0 bases, with 7 bases left in between. The CDR3 runs 13 residues. Germline V CDR1 and CDR2: KGHSH, LQKENI. The CDR3 DNA follows: TGTGCCAGCTCAGAACAGACTAACTATGGCTACACCTTC. Translating gives CASSEQTNYGYTF.

This chain joins TRBV19 and TRBJ1-4, with 10 bases aligning to TRBD1. The CDR3 has 13 residues. Per the germline V gene, CDR1 is LNHDA and CDR2 is SQIVND (reference sequence). V shed 8 bases and J 8 bases; nucleotides not matched to a gene: 5. CDR3 in amino acids: CASSGTGAEKLFF. In DNA, the CDR3 is TGTGCCAGTTCCGGGACAGGGGCAGAAAAACTGTTTTTT. The whole variable domain, remainder taken from reference TRBV19 and TRBJ1-4, is DGGITQSPKYLFRKEGQNVTLSCEQNLNHDAMYWYRQDPGQGLRLIYYSQIVNDFQKGDIAEGYSVSREKKESFPLTVTSAQKNPTAFYLCASSGTGAEKLFFGSGTQLSVL.

The DNA of the CDR3 is TGTGCCAGCAGCCTTCTGACGCAGGCTTACGAGCAGTACTTC. Translating gives CASSLLTQAYEQYF. V usage is TRBV3-1 (or the pseudogene TRBV3-2) and J usage is TRBJ2-7; D remains ambiguous. The CDR3 extends over 14 amino acids. Germline CDR1 LGHDT, CDR2 YNNKEL (reference sequence). V gave up 4 bases and J gave up 4 bases, with 14 bases separating them.

V is TRBV19 and J is TRBJ1-1; D is unresolved. Between the trimmed V and J ends, which lost 2 bases and 8 bases, there was a span of 12 bases. The V gene's germline CDR1 is LNHDA and CDR2 SQIVND (reference sequence). This CDR3 is built from 13 residues. CDR3 DNA: TGTGCCAGTAGTATATTGGAGGGTTTAGAAGCTTTCTTT. Translation: CASSILEGLEAFF.

CDR3 in DNA: TGTGCCAGCAGCCTAAATTTTGCTGAGAGTCAGCCCCAGCATTTT. Translated: CASSLNFAESQPQHF. The chain carries TRBV3-1 (or the pseudogene TRBV3-2) and TRBJ1-5; D call uncertain. The CDR3 covers 15 residues. Germline loops: CDR1 LGHDT, CDR2 YNNKEL (reference sequence). Trimming shortened V by 4 bases and J by 6 bases, and 16 bases separated the two germline ends.

This chain connects TRBV29-1 to TRBJ2-3; 9 nucleotides align to TRBD2. The trim removed 8 bases at V and 1 base at J, leaving 4 bases unmatched. From germline, CDR1 is SQVTM and CDR2 ANQGSEA. CDR3 length: 13 amino acids. The DNA of the CDR3 is TGCAGCTCGACTAGCGGCCGCACAGATACGCAGTATTTT. Amino acids: CSSTSGRTDTQYF.

This chain links TRBV2 with TRBJ2-7, with D possibly being TRBD1 (5 bases). Per germline, CDR1 SNHLY and CDR2 FYNNEI. This CDR3 is 13 amino acids long. Between the trimmed V and J ends, which lost 2 bases and 3 bases, there was a span of 8 bases. The CDR3 DNA reads as TGTGCCAGCAGTGAAACAGGCCTCTACGAGCAGTACGTC. This gives the protein CASSETGLYEQYV.

V is TRBV9 and J is TRBJ1-3; the D is unclear. The germline gives CDR1 SGDLS, CDR2 YYNGEE. Trimming took 3 bases from V and 1 from J, leaving 17 bases between them. This CDR3 has 17 amino acids. In nucleotides, the CDR3 is TGTGCCAGCAGCGGAACGGGAGGCTTTCTTTCTGGAAACACCATATATTTT. Its protein product is CASSGTGGFLSGNTIYF.

This rearrangement joins TRBV7-9 to TRBJ1-1; D is undetermined. CDR1 SEHNR and CDR2 FQNEAQ come from the germline V gene (reference sequence). The CDR3 spans 13 residues. Trimming removed 3 bases at V and 3 bases at J, with 8 bases between. DNA for the CDR3: TGTGCCAGCAGCTTTAGTGGGGACACTGAAGCTTTCTTT. The encoded protein is CASSFSGDTEAFF.

This clone came up a few times. The chain uses TRBV7-2 and TRBJ1-3; no clear D. V was clipped by 2 bases and J by 6 bases, with 2 bases between them. The V gene's germline CDR1 is SGHTA and CDR2 FQGNSA. The CDR3 extends over 11 amino acids. CDR3 bases: TGTGCCAGCAGCTTATCAAACACCATATATTTT. Protein: CASSLSNTIYF. Full variable domain (remainder filled in from reference TRBV7-2 and TRBJ1-3): GAGVSQSPSNKVTEKGKDVELRCDPISGHTALYWYRQSLGQGLEFLIYFQGNSAPDKSGLPSDRFSAERTGGSVSTLTIQRTQQEDSAVYLCASSLSNTIYFGEGSWLTVV.

The chain combines TRBV7-2 with TRBJ2-1; tentatively, D is TRBD1 or TRBD2 (6 bases each). V was cut by 1 base and J by 8 bases, with 12 bases left in between. The CDR3 sequence is 14 residues long. Germline CDR1 reads SGHTA; CDR2 reads FQGNSA. The CDR3 bases are TGTGCCAGCAGCTTAGAAGGGGGGTTGGATGAGCAGTTCTTC. Encoded protein: CASSLEGGLDEQFF.

This chain uses TRBV4-1 with TRBJ1-2; D is uncertain. V was clipped by 0 bases and J by 5 bases, with 7 bases between them. Germline V gene data show CDR1 as MGHRA and CDR2 as YSYEKL. The CDR3 contains 13 residues. The CDR3 sequence: CASSQDQRYGYTF. For the CDR3, the DNA is TGCGCCAGCAGCCAAGATCAACGATATGGCTACACCTTC.

CDR3 nucleotide sequence: TGTGCCAGTAGGAGAATTGACGGCACCTATGGCTACACCTTC. It yields the protein CASRRIDGTYGYTF. The chain combines TRBV19 with TRBJ1-2, with no clear D. Germline V CDR1 and CDR2: LNHDA, SQIVND (reference sequence). CDR3 length: 14 residues. Trimming removed 6 bases from V and 4 bases from J, with 15 bases in between.

The chain combines TRBV7-8 with TRBJ2-5; no firm D call. This CDR3 spans 11 amino acids. In germline, CDR1 is SGHVS, CDR2 FQNEAQ. The V gene lost 2 bases and the J gene lost 4 bases, with 2 bases spanning the gap. In DNA, the CDR3 is TGTGCCAGCAGCTTAACAGAGACCCAGTACTTC. Translation: CASSLTETQYF.

Regarding this clone: Other DNA sequences in this sample translate to the same CDR3. The chain is built from TRBV6-1 and TRBJ1-1; 7 nucleotides line up with TRBD1. This CDR3 spans 12 amino acids. Per the germline V gene, CDR1 is MNHNS and CDR2 is SASEGT. V trimming: 3 bases; J trimming: 5 bases; junction bases outside the gene matches: 0. The CDR3 nucleotides are TGTGCCAGCAGTGACAGGGGGACTGAAGCTTTCTTT. Amino acid sequence: CASSDRGTEAFF.

CDR3 DNA: TGTGCCACCAGTGATTCCGGACAGGGCCGGTCGTGGGGCTACACCTTC. This sequence encodes CATSDSGQGRSWGYTF. The genes are TRBV24-1 and TRBJ1-2; 8 positions match TRBD1. V lost 2 bases to trimming and J lost 8 bases; unmatched junction nucleotides: 12. Per the germline V gene, CDR1 is KGHDR and CDR2 is SFDVKD. The CDR3 consists of 16 residues.

J is TRBJ2-2 and V is TRBV9, with D possibly TRBD2 on 7 matching bases. Germline V gene data show CDR1 as SGDLS and CDR2 as YYNGEE. The CDR3 consists of 16 residues. V was trimmed by 6 bases and J by 1 base, leaving 16 bases between them. The CDR3 nucleotides read TGTGCCAGCACCGTCGGGGGGCGGGGGAACACCGGGGAGCTGTTTTTT. Translating gives CASTVGGRGNTGELFF.

The chain links TRBV3-1 (or the pseudogene TRBV3-2) to TRBJ2-7; no clear D. Germline loops: CDR1 LGHDT, CDR2 YNNKEL (reference sequence). V lost 4 bases, J lost 4 bases, and 11 bases lay in between. The length of the CDR3 is 13 residues. CDR3 residues: CASSLEGKYEQYF. CDR3 bases: TGTGCCAGCAGCCTTGAAGGGAAGTACGAGCAGTACTTC.

This clone has just a few counts. The rearrangement links TRBV5-1 to TRBJ1-1, with 10 bases matching TRBD1. Germline V gene lookup returns CDR1 SGHRS and CDR2 YFSETQ. CDR3 length: 15 residues. Trimming took 2 bases from V and 3 from J; bases not matched to a gene: 4. CDR3 sequence: CASSFRTGGDTEAFF. CDR3 DNA sequence: TGCGCCAGCAGCTTTAGGACAGGGGGGGACACTGAAGCTTTCTTT. Full variable domain (missing parts from reference TRBV5-1 and TRBJ1-1): KAGVTQTPRYLIKTRGQQVTLSCSPISGHRSVSWYQQTPGQGLQFLFEYFSETQRNKGNFPGRFSGRQFSNSRSEMNVSTLELGDSALYLCASSFRTGGDTEAFFGQGTRLTVV.